Each of the 15 T cell receptor beta chains below was sequenced from the same sample in a study of a mutant IDH1 vaccine in newly diagnosed glioma. Noted time point: week 47, end of study. Vaccination comprised doses that each held 300 ug of mutant IDH1 20-mer peptide, plus topical imiquimod. TCRdb's copy holds only in-frame clones and misses some; the assay was immunoSEQ multiplex PCR. The sample yields about 94,000 clones, 85% to 90% seen once. Their antigens are not known. Source: PBMCs, taken from a glioma patient whose treatment included an IDH1 peptide vaccine. The source of these receptors is a woman between 50 and 59 years old with glioma.

The chain joins TRBV28 to TRBJ2-5; D perhaps matches TRBD1 (5 bases). Germline values: CDR1 MDHEN, CDR2 SYDVKM. The ends were cut back, 7 bases at V and 0 bases at J, with 15 bases in the middle. The CDR3 extends over 15 amino acids. CDR3 in amino acids: CASTRQRRNQETQYF. The CDR3 DNA is TGTGCCAGCACCCGACAGAGGCGAAACCAAGAGACCCAGTACTTC.

This clone was recorded only once. V is TRBV7-9 and J is TRBJ2-7, with 9 bases fitting TRBD1. The CDR3 loop spans 16 amino acids. V dropped 1 base and J dropped 1; count of bases not matched to a gene: 5. Germline CDR1 is SEHNR and CDR2 is FQNEAQ (reference sequence). The CDR3 spells CASSLGVDRGSYEQYF. The CDR3, as DNA: TGTGCCAGCAGCTTAGGGGTCGACAGGGGGTCCTACGAGCAGTACTTC.

The genes are TRBV6-1 and TRBJ2-1; D might be TRBD2 (7 bases). This CDR3 region has 15 residues. With 1 base removed from V and 3 bases from J, the gap between germline ends came to 10 bases. Germline values: CDR1 MNHNS, CDR2 SASEGT. CDR3 coding DNA: TGTGCCAGCAGTGAAGGGGGAGGGGGCTACAATGAGCAGTTCTTC. This gives the protein CASSEGGGGYNEQFF.

The chain uses TRBV7-8 and TRBJ2-3; D might be TRBD1 (5 bases). Trimming shortened V by 2 bases and J by 5 bases, and 11 bases separated the two germline ends. This CDR3 has 14 amino acids. From germline, CDR1 is SGHVS and CDR2 FQNEAQ. CDR3 protein: CASSLQGVEDTQYF. The CDR3 coding sequence is TGTGCCAGCAGCTTACAGGGTGTCGAAGATACGCAGTATTTT. The variable domain in full, with the rest retrieved from reference TRBV7-8 and TRBJ2-3, is GAGVSQSPRYKVAKRGQDVALRCDPISGHVSLFWYQQALGQGPEFLTYFQNEAQLDKSGLPSDRFFAERPEGSVSTLKIQRTQQEDSAVYLCASSLQGVEDTQYFGPGTRLTVL.

The rearrangement links TRBV2 to TRBJ2-7; 8 bases map to TRBD1. Trimming took 4 bases from V and 0 from J; bases not matched to a gene: 5. The CDR3 spans 15 residues. Per the germline V gene, CDR1 is SNHLY and CDR2 is FYNNEI. The CDR3 protein is CASSAQGAISYEQYF. In DNA, the CDR3 is TGTGCCAGCAGTGCCCAGGGGGCAATCTCCTACGAGCAGTACTTC.

V is TRBV7-2 and J is TRBJ2-7; D is ambiguous. CDR3 length: 15 residues. Trimming cost V 0 bases and J 0 bases, with 9 bases left between them. The V gene's germline CDR1 is SGHTA and CDR2 FQGNSA. The CDR3 DNA is TGTGCCAGCAGCTTAGCTCCGGGCTTCTCCTACGAGCAGTACTTC. Translated: CASSLAPGFSYEQYF.

This clone was recorded once. V usage is TRBV12-5 and J usage is TRBJ1-5; D is ambiguous. The V gene lost 5 bases and the J gene lost 4 bases, with 18 bases spanning the gap. This CDR3 contains 16 residues. Germline-derived CDR1 and CDR2 are LGHNT and FRNRAP. The CDR3 protein is CASGQDGPRGNQPQHF. The DNA for the CDR3 is TGTGCTAGTGGTCAAGACGGGCCCCGGGGAAATCAGCCCCAGCATTTT.

The V call is TRBV6-1, the J call TRBJ2-7; 8 positions agree with TRBD1. The germline V gene encodes CDR1 MNHNS and CDR2 SASEGT. After removal of 6 bases from V and 7 bases from J, the junction contained 8 bases not matched to a gene. The CDR3 runs to 13 residues. The CDR3 is CASRETGVGEQYF. DNA of the CDR3: TGTGCCAGCAGGGAGACAGGGGTGGGAGAGCAGTACTTC.

The gene calls are TRBV6-6 and TRBJ1-2; the match to TRBD1 covers 8 bases. This CDR3 spans 14 amino acids. The germline V gene encodes CDR1 MNHNY and CDR2 SVGAGI (reference sequence). Germline trimming cut 6 bases from V and 5 bases from J; bases unmatched to any gene: 8. For the CDR3, the DNA is TGTGCCAGCAGGCTTGACAGGGGCGGGTATGGCTACACCTTC. Its translation is CASRLDRGGYGYTF.

The rearrangement links TRBV5-6 to TRBJ2-4, with D unresolved. CDR1 is SGHDT and CDR2 is YYEEEE in the germline V gene. CDR3 length: 13 amino acids. Trimming removed 2 bases at V and 1 base at J, with 4 bases between. The CDR3 spells CASSLVAKNIQYF. In DNA form, the CDR3 reads TGTGCCAGCAGCTTAGTCGCCAAAAACATTCAGTACTTC.

The chain links TRBV27 to TRBJ1-5, with D possibly TRBD1 on 5 matching bases. The CDR3 totals 12 residues. Per germline, CDR1 MNHEY and CDR2 SMNVEV (reference sequence). V was pared by 6 bases and J by 6 bases, with 9 bases between. For the CDR3, the DNA is TGTGCCAGCAGGAGAGGGACTCAGCCCCAGCATTTT. Its translation is CASRRGTQPQHF.

J is TRBJ1-1 and V is TRBV6-5; a weak D match, TRBD1 (6 bases). The V and J ends lost 6 bases and 1 base respectively, with 15 bases between them. The CDR3 loop spans 15 amino acids. Per the germline V gene, CDR1 is MNHEY and CDR2 is SVGAGI. CDR3 nucleotides: TGTGCCAGCAGGCCCCCAGGGGTCAGGAACACTGAAGCTTTCTTT. Translating it yields CASRPPGVRNTEAFF.

V usage is TRBV29-1 and J usage is TRBJ2-5; possible D gene TRBD2, 7 bases. CDR3 length: 13 amino acids. In germline, CDR1 is SQVTM, CDR2 ANQGSEA. Trimming cost V 3 bases and J 4 bases, with 12 bases left between them. The CDR3 DNA sequence: TGCAGCGTTGAGGTGGGAGGGGGAGAGACCCAGTACTTC. Translating gives CSVEVGGGETQYF.

This clone was seen more than once but under ten times. The CDR3 DNA sequence: TGTGCCAGCAGCAGGGGACAGGGGATGGCAGATGGCTACACCTTC. It codes for CASSRGQGMADGYTF. The chain uses TRBV7-3 and TRBJ1-2; 10 bases are a match to TRBD1. Losses at the gene ends were 5 bases for V and 6 bases for J; bases not matched to a gene: 9. The germline CDR1 and CDR2 sequences are SGHTA and FQGTGA. The CDR3 has 15 amino acids.

This rearrangement joins TRBV10-1 to TRBJ2-7, with 12 bases that match TRBD2. Germline CDR1 and CDR2: WNHNN and SYGVQD (reference sequence). The CDR3 totals 18 residues. The V segment lost 10 bases and the J segment 5 bases; nucleotides outside the gene matches: 21. As DNA, the CDR3 is TGCGCCATCCCCTGTGAGCCCCGACTAGCGGGAGTCTACAACGAGCAGTACTTC. This translates into CAIPCEPRLAGVYNEQYF.